The 5 T cell receptor beta chains listed next were all sequenced from one sample in a study of blood T cell repertoires in COVID-19. TCRdb's copy holds only in-frame clones and misses some; the assay was immunoSEQ multiplex PCR. The sample contains about 45,000 clones, 90% of which appear only once. Sequenced material: peripheral blood. The receptors originated from a man aged 65 to 85 with active COVID-19.

CDR3 sequence (DNA): TGTGCCAGCAGGCCAATACGGGACTCCTACAATGAGCAGTTCTTC. This translates into CASRPIRDSYNEQFF. The chain combines TRBV6-5 with TRBJ2-1, with D possibly being TRBD2 (5 bases). V was trimmed by 6 bases and J by 0 bases, leaving 12 bases between them. The germline V gene has CDR1 MNHEY and CDR2 SVGAGI. CDR3 size: 15 residues.

The chain recombines TRBV3-1 (or the pseudogene TRBV3-2) with TRBJ2-2; the D is unclear. The CDR3 covers 12 residues. V gave up 7 bases and J gave up 6 bases, with 9 bases separating them. Germline V gene lookup returns CDR1 LGHDT and CDR2 YNNKEL (reference sequence). In DNA, the CDR3 is TGTGCCAGCACATTGGAGTCCGGGGAGCTGTTTTTT. Its translation is CASTLESGELFF.

V and J are TRBV6-5 and TRBJ2-1, with a possible D match to TRBD1 (6 bases). Between the trimmed V and J ends, which lost 6 bases and 7 bases, there was a span of 22 bases. The CDR3 covers 16 residues. The germline V gene has CDR1 MNHEY and CDR2 SVGAGI. CDR3 residues: CASSYRERAHGNEQFF. The CDR3 DNA sequence: TGTGCCAGCAGCTACAGGGAGAGGGCCCACGGGAATGAGCAGTTCTTC.

CDR3: CASSAMGTNEQYF. CDR3 in DNA: TGTGCCAGCAGTGCAATGGGGACAAACGAGCAGTACTTC. The V and J genes are TRBV9 and TRBJ2-7, with D perhaps matching TRBD1 (6 bases). The V gene's germline CDR1 is SGDLS and CDR2 YYNGEE. The CDR3 length is 13 residues. V was shortened by 5 bases and J by 5 bases, with 14 bases between the two germline ends.

The chain joins TRBV4-1 to TRBJ2-7, with D possibly matching TRBD2 (6 bases). The V gene's germline CDR1 is MGHRA and CDR2 YSYEKL. Trimming took 1 base from V and 1 from J, leaving 11 bases between them. This CDR3 spans 15 amino acids. The CDR3 loop is CASSQVGGGSYEQYF. The CDR3 DNA reads as TGCGCCAGCAGCCAAGTGGGGGGAGGTTCCTACGAGCAGTACTTC.